The rows below give T cell receptor beta chains drawn from one sample of a study of cytomegalovirus exposure and HLA in healthy donors. Only in-frame clones appear in the TCRdb table, and some are missing; sequencing was by immunoSEQ multiplex PCR. Among about 150,000 clones listed, about 82% were seen once. The sequenced sample consisted of PBMCs. The receptor set was obtained from a male donor in good health and CMV-seronegative. Both conserved end residues are part of each CDR3. Fields, in order: D gene, clone size, J gene, CDR3 length, V gene, CDR3 DNA, CDR3 protein. D genes are given only for firm matches. The size of a clone is reported for some rows only, either as once, few or many, or as a class for expanded clones.

>TRBD2|NA|TRBJ2-1|16|TRBV7-9
TGTGCCAGCAGCCCGAGGACTAGCGGGATACTCCTTGAGCAGTTCTTC
CASSPRTSGILLEQFF
>NA|NA|TRBJ1-6|14|TRBV6-7
TGTGCCAGCACCCCCGGAGGGAGGGATCCACCCCTCCACTTT
CASTPGGRDPPLHF
>NA|NA|TRBJ2-3|15|TRBV6-5
TGTGCCAGCAGTTATTCAGGGACTAGCACAGATACGCAGTATTTT
CASSYSGTSTDTQYF
>NA|NA|TRBJ2-7|13|TRBV6-5
TGTGCCAGCAGACCCGACAGGATGCTCGAGCAGTACTTC
CASRPDRMLEQYF
>NA|NA|TRBJ1-6|13|TRBV6-1
TGTGCCAGCACGCGGACTTATAATTCACCCCTCCACTTT
CASTRTYNSPLHF
>NA|NA|TRBJ2-5|15|TRBV2
TGTGCCAGCAGTGAACCCGGGCCCGGGGGAGAGACCCAGTACTTC
CASSEPGPGGETQYF
>TRBD1|few|TRBJ2-7|16|TRBV7-6
TGTGCCAGCAGCTTAGTACCGAACGGACAGGGGGCGAAGCAGTACTTC
CASSLVPNGQGAKQYF
>TRBD2|once|TRBJ2-3|17|TRBV5-6
TGTGCCAGCAGCTCTTCGGGTAGCGGGGGAATCACAGATACGCAGTATTTT
CASSSSGSGGITDTQYF
>NA|NA|TRBJ1-2|14|TRBV5-4
TGTGCCAGCAGCTTGGAGCCACAGGGCTATGGCTACACCTTC
CASSLEPQGYGYTF
>TRBD1|NA|TRBJ2-1|16|TRBV5-5
TGTGCCAGCAGCTTCCTGCCGGGACAGAAAGACAATGAGCAGTTCTTC
CASSFLPGQKDNEQFF
>TRBD2|NA|TRBJ2-3|21|TRBV19
TGTGCCAGTAGTAATTTAATGGGACTAGCGGGGGGTTGGCGGGACACAGATACGCAGTATTTT
CASSNLMGLAGGWRDTDTQYF
>NA|NA|TRBJ1-1|12|TRBV12-5
TGTGCTAGTGGTTTGGTAGCGACTGAAGCTTTCTTT
CASGLVATEAFF
>NA|NA|TRBJ2-2|15|TRBV7-3
TGTGCCAGCAGCTTAAAACATACGAACACCGGGGAGCTGTTTTTT
CASSLKHTNTGELFF
>NA|NA|TRBJ2-3|15|TRBV9
TGTGCCAGCAGCGTAGGGGGAGTTCGCACAGATACGCAGTATTTT
CASSVGGVRTDTQYF
>TRBD2|NA|TRBJ2-1|16|TRBV11-2
TGTGCCAGCAGCTTCCGACTAGCGGGGGTCTACAATGAGCAGTTCTTC
CASSFRLAGVYNEQFF
>TRBD1|NA|TRBJ1-4|13|TRBV29-1
TGCAGCGTTGTCCGACAGGGGAATGAAAAACTGTTTTTT
CSVVRQGNEKLFF
>NA|NA|TRBJ2-1|15|TRBV27
TGTGCCAGCAGTTTATTGGGGGACAAATACAATGAGCAGTTCTTC
CASSLLGDKYNEQFF
>NA|NA|TRBJ2-4|14|TRBV7-2
TGTGCCAGCAGCTGGGACTTCGACAAAAACATTCAGTACTTC
CASSWDFDKNIQYF
>NA|NA|TRBJ2-7|13|TRBV5-8
TGTGCCAGCAGCTTGGGGGCAGGATCGGAGCAGTACTTC
CASSLGAGSEQYF